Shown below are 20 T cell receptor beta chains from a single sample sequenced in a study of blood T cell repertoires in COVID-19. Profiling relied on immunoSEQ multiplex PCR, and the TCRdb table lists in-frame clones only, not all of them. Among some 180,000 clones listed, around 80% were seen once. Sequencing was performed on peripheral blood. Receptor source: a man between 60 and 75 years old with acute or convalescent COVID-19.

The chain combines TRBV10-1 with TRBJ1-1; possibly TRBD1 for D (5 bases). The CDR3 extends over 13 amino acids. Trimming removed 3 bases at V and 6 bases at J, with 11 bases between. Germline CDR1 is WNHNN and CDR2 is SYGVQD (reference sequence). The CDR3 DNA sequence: TGCGCCAGCAGTGAAATCCGGGGGGCTGAAGCTTTCTTT. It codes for CASSEIRGAEAFF.

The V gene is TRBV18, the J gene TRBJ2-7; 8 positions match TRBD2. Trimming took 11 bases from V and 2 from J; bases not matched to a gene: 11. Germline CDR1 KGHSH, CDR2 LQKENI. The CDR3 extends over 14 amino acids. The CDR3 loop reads CAAGGTGSPYEQYF. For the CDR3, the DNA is TGTGCCGCGGGGGGAACGGGGTCTCCCTACGAGCAGTACTTC.

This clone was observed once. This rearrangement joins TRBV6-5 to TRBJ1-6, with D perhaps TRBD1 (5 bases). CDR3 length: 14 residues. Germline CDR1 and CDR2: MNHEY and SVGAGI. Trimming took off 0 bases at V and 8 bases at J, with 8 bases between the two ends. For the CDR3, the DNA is TGTGCCAGCAGTTACTCGTGGGGGGATTCACCCCTCCACTTT. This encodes CASSYSWGDSPLHF.

Written as DNA, the CDR3 is TGTGCCAGCAGCCAAGTTGGAGTAAAAGAGACCCAGTACTTC. This encodes CASSQVGVKETQYF. The chain uses TRBV16 and TRBJ2-5; no clear D gene. This CDR3 region has 14 residues. Germline V gene sequence: CDR1 KGHSY, CDR2 FQNENV. Trimming pared 2 bases from V and 3 bases from J, leaving 10 bases between.

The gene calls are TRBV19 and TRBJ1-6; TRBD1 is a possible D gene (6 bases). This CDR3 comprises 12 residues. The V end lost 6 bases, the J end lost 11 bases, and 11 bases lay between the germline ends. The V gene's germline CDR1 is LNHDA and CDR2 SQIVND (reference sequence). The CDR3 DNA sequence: TGTGCCAGTAGAGGGGGAGCGACACCCCTCCACTTT. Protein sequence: CASRGGATPLHF.

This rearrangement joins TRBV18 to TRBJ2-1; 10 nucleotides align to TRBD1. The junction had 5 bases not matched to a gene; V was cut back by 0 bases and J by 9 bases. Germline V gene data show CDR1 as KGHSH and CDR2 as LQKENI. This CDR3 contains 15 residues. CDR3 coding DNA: TGTGCCAGCTCACCACCGACAGGGGGCTCTGGTGAGCAGTTCTTC. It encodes CASSPPTGGSGEQFF.

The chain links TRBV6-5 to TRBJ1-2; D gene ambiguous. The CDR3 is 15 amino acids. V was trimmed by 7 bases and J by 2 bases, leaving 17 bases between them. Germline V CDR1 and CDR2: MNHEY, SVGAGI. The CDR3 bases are TGTGCCAGCAAATCCCAGCGGACTTACAACTATGGCTACACCTTC. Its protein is CASKSQRTYNYGYTF.

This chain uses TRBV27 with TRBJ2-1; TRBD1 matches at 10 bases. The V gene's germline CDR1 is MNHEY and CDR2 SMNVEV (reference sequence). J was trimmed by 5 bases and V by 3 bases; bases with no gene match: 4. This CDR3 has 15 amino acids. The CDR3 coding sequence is TGTGCCAGCAGTTTGGGACAGGGGAGGAACAATGAGCAGTTCTTC. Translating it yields CASSLGQGRNNEQFF.

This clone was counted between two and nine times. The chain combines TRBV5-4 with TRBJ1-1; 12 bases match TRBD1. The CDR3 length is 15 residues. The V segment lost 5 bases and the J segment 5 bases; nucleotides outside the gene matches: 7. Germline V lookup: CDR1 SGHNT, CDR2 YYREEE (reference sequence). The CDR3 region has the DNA TGTGCCAGCAGAAACCGGGACAGGGGGCAAACTGAAGCTTTCTTT. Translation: CASRNRDRGQTEAFF.

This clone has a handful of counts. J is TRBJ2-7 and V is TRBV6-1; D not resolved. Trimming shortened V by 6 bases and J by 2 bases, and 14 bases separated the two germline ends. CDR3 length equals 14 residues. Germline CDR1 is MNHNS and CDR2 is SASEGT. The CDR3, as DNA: TGTGCCAGCAGGAACCCAGGATCCCCCTACGAGCAGTACTTC. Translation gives CASRNPGSPYEQYF.

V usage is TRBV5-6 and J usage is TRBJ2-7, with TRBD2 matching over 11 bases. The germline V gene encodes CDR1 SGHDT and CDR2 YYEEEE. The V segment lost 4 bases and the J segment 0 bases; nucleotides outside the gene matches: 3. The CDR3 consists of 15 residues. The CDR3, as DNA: TGTGCCAGCAGCAAGGGACTAGCGGCCTCCTACGAGCAGTACTTC. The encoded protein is CASSKGLAASYEQYF.

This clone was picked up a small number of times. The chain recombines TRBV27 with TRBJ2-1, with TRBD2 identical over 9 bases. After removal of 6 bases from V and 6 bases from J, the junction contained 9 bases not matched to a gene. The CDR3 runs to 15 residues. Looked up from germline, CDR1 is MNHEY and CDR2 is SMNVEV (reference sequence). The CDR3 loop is CASSLGLAGINEQFF. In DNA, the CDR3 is TGTGCCAGCAGCCTAGGCCTAGCGGGGATCAATGAGCAGTTCTTC.

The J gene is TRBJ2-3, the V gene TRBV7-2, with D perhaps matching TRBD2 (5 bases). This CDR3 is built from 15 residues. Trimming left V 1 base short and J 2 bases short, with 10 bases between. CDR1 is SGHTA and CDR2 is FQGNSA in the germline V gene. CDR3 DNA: TGTGCCAGCAGCTTAGTTGAGACTAACACAGATACGCAGTATTTT. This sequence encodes CASSLVETNTDTQYF.

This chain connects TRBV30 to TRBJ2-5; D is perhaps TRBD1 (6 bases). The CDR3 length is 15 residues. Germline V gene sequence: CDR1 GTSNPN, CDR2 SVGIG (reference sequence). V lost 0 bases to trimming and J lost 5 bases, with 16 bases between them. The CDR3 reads CAWSVGQGMGETQYF. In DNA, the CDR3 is TGTGCCTGGAGTGTAGGTCAGGGGATGGGGGAGACCCAGTACTTC.

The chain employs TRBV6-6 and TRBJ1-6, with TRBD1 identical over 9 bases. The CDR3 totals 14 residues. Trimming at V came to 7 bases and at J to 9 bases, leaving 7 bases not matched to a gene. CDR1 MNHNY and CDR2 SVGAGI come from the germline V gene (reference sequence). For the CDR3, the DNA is TGTGCCAGCAATTCCGGGACAGGGCTTTCACCCCTCCACTTT. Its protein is CASNSGTGLSPLHF.

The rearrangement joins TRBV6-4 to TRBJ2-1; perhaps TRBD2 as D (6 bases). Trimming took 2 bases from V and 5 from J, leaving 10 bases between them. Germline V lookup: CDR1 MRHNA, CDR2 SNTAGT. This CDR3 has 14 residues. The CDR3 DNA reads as TGTGCCAGCAGTGACGCGGAGGGCCACAATGAGCAGTTCTTC. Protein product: CASSDAEGHNEQFF.

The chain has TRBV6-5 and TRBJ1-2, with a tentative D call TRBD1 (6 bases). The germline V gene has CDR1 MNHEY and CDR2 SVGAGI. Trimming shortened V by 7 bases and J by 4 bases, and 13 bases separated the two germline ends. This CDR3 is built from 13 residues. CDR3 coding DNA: TGTGCCAGCAAGAGAAGACAGGTCTATGGCTACACCTTC. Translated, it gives CASKRRQVYGYTF.

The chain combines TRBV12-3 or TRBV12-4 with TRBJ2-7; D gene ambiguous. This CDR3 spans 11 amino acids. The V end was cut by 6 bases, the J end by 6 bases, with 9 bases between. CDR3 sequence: CASSRGVEQYF. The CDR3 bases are TGTGCCAGCAGCAGAGGAGTCGAGCAGTACTTC.

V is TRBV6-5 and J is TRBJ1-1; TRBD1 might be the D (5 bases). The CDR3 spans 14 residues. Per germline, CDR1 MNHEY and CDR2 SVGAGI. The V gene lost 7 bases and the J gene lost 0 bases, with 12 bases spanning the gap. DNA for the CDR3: TGTGCCAGCACTCAGACAGACCTGAACACTGAAGCTTTCTTT. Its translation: CASTQTDLNTEAFF.

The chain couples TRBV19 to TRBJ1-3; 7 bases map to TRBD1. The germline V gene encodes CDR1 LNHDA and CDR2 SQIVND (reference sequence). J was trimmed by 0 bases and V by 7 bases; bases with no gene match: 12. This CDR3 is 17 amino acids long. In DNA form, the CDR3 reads TGTGCCAGTACCCACCGGGACAGCCAGAGCTCTGGAAACACCATATATTTT. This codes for CASTHRDSQSSGNTIYF.